This T cell receptor beta chain was obtained from a study of blood T cells in healthy people across ages. Notes on the study in general: A greater number of naive CD4+ cells and higher diversity distinguished long-lived donors from aged donors. Per-million-T-cell TCR beta diversity fell roughly linearly with age.

In each sample, at least 6 million PBMCs were isolated. This clonotype was picked up a small number of times. The target antigen is unknown. Next came a second PCR, run for roughly 6 to 11 cycles, which used a sample-barcoded 5' primer along with a J-beta primer mix. TCRdb re-analysed the 5' RACE reads in MiXCR, keeping a single row per CDR3 protein. This table holds 800,000 to 1,300,000 distinct CDR3 sequences, approximately 25% found once. Germline CDR1 and CDR2: MNHEY and SMNVEV (reference sequence). The CDR3 covers 11 residues. These data were also reused for a study on T cells of mothers and their children. Per that paper: The yield was over 8 million TCR beta CDR3 reads from each mother and 2.5 million to 3.5 million from each child.

The rearrangement links TRBV27 to TRBJ2-5, with D hard to call. The DNA end lines up better with TRBJ2-1; the J call may be wrong. The specimen sequenced was blood. This sequence originates from a girl aged 2 to 10 in good health. The CDR3 spells CASSFYGEQFF. The CDR3 nucleotides are TGTGCCAGCAGTTTTTATGGTGAGCAGTTCTTC.